This TCR beta chain was obtained from a study of patients and donors after allogeneic stem cell transplantation (dated by TCRdb to about 2020). Remarks on this clonotype: The antigen this receptor binds is unknown. It has no much larger one-base neighbor in the sample; base qualities were not kept.

Preparation of the library involved RT-PCR. The reads were generated on a NextSeq 550. TCRdb reprocessing: public reads trimmed at Q25 with fastp, clones called with MiXCR, in-frame beta chains kept. Rows merge per CDR3 protein into single entries with the most common DNA and genes. The sample table lists approximately 210,000 distinct CDR3 sequences, less than 45% of them with a count of one. The top ten hold 33% of the sample. The CDR3 numbers 15 residues from cysteine through phenylalanine. Only the CDR3 portion is preserved as DNA: 45 bases, with reading frame beginning at the first base. V gives up 7 bases and J gives up 4 bases, and the segment between their germline ends measures 22 bases. The germline V gene (reference sequence) specifies DFQATT as CDR1 and SNEGSKA as CDR2.

Sequenced material: blood, either unsorted or a sorted T cell fraction (not recorded which). The chain uses TRBV20-1 and TRBJ1-1; the D gene cannot be named for sure. The receptor was isolated from a human donor who was either an allogeneic HSCT recipient or a stem cell or donor lymphocyte infusion donor (not recorded which). It is not recorded whose cells these are; they may come from a transplant donor. The CDR3: CSVAPPAGSSTEAFF. The DNA sequence is given as TGCAGTGTCGCACCCCCGGCGGGCAGTAGCACTGAAGCTTTCTTT.